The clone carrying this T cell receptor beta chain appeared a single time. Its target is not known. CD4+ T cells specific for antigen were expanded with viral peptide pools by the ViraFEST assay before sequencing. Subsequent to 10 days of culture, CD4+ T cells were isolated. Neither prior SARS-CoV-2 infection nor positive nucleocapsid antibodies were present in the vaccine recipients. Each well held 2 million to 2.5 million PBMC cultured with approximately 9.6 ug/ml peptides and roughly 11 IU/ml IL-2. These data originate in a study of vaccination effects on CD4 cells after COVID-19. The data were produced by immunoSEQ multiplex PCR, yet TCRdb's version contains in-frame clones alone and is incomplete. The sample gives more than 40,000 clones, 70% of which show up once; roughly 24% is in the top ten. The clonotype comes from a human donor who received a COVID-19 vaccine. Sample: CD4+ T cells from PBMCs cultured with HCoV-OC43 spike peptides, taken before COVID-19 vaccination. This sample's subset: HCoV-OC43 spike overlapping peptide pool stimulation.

CDR3 in DNA: TGTGCCAGCAGTTTAAACGGGGGGAGGACTGAAGCTTTCTTT. It specifies CASSLNGGRTEAFF. The chain carries TRBV27 and TRBJ1-1; possibly TRBD1 for D (5 bases). The germline CDR1 and CDR2 sequences are MNHEY and SMNVEV (reference sequence). The CDR3 runs 14 residues. Trimming shortened V by 2 bases and J by 5 bases, and 12 bases separated the two germline ends.